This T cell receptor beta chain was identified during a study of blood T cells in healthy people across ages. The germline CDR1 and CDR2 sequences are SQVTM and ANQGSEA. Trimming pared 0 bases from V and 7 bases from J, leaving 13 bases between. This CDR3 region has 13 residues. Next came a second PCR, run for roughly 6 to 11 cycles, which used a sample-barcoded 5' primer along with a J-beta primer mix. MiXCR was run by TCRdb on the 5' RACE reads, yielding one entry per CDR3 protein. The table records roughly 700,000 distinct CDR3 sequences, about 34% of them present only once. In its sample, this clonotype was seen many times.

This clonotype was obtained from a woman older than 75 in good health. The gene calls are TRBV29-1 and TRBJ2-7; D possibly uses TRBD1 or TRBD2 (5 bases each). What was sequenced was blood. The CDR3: CSVEEGRLREQYF. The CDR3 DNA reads TGCAGCGTTGAAGAGGGACGGTTGAGAGAGCAGTACTTC.